The rows below give T cell receptor beta chains drawn from one sample of a study of graft-versus-host responses after intestinal transplantation. Sequencing used immunoSEQ multiplex PCR; TCRdb keeps in-frame clones, though not all of them. The sample lists about 3,200 clones; about 93% were seen once. The starting material was bone marrow, obtained 357 days after transplant. The origin of the receptors is a human patient who received an intestinal transplant, so some T cells may come from the graft donor. Both conserved end residues are part of each CDR3. The order of the fields is V gene, D gene, J gene, clone size, CDR3 protein, CDR3 DNA. A D gene is named only where the DNA matches it firmly. Clone size appears in some rows only: once, few, many, or a class for an expanded clone.

TRBV10-1	NA	TRBJ2-3	NA	CASSVSTDTQYF	TGCGCCAGCAGTGTCAGCACAGATACGCAGTATTTT
TRBV2	TRBD1	TRBJ1-1	NA	CATHRGSFMNTEAFF	TGTGCCACCCACAGGGGCAGTTTCATGAACACTGAAGCTTTCTTT
TRBV4-3	TRBD2	TRBJ2-7	NA	CASSQSASGPGEQYF	TGCGCCAGCAGCCAGTCGGCTAGCGGGCCGGGGGAGCAGTACTTC
TRBV21-1	NA	TRBJ1-1	NA	CASSKGPGQGTDEAFF	TGTGCCAGCAGCAAGGGGCCGGGACAGGGAACAGATGAAGCTTTCTTT
TRBV5-6	NA	TRBJ1-1	NA	CASSLGYTEAFF	TGTGCCAGCAGCTTGGGGTACACTGAAGCTTTCTTT
TRBV4-1	NA	TRBJ1-3	NA	CASSQEPGANTIYF	TGCGCCAGCAGCCAAGAGCCAGGGGCGAACACCATATATTTT
TRBV7-9	TRBD1	TRBJ2-2	NA	CASSFDRGRTGELFF	TGTGCCAGCAGCTTTGACAGGGGGCGGACCGGGGAGCTGTTTTTT
TRBV2	TRBD1	TRBJ2-1	NA	CASRRDRGIFSAGRQFF	TGTGCCAGCAGGCGGGACAGGGGGATCTTCTCCGCGGGTAGGCAGTTCTTC
TRBV19	NA	TRBJ1-2	NA	CASSRVQTNRKNYGYTF	TGTGCCAGTAGTAGGGTGCAGACAAATCGAAAGAACTATGGCTACACCTTC
TRBV10-1	TRBD2	TRBJ2-7	NA	CASSGTSGSSYEQYF	TGCGCCAGCAGTGGGACTAGCGGGAGCTCCTACGAGCAGTACTTC
TRBV2	TRBD2	TRBJ2-7	NA	CASRRAGEGYEQYF	TGTGCCAGTAGACGAGCGGGAGAGGGGTACGAGCAGTACTTC
TRBV11-2	NA	TRBJ1-6	once	CASKWKGGMNSPLHF	TGTGCCAGCAAGTGGAAGGGGGGGATGAATTCACCCCTCCACTTT
TRBV7-6	TRBD2	TRBJ2-5	NA	CASSSSTPGLPKETQYF	TGTGCCAGCAGCTCTAGTACCCCGGGACTACCTAAAGAGACCCAGTACTTC
TRBV29-1	TRBD1	TRBJ2-1	NA	CSVEDLGGQSSYNEQFF	TGCAGCGTTGAAGATCTTGGGGGACAGAGCTCCTACAATGAGCAGTTCTTC
TRBV21-1	NA	TRBJ2-7	NA	CASSKGRKQYF	TGTGCCAGCAGCAAAGGGAGGAAGCAGTACTTC
TRBV6-1	NA	TRBJ1-6	few	CASSERSNSPLHF	TGTGCCAGCAGTGAACGAAGTAATTCACCCCTCCACTTT
TRBV15	NA	TRBJ2-1	NA	CATSGRRESYNEQFF	TGTGCCACCAGCGGTAGACGGGAGTCCTACAATGAGCAGTTCTTC